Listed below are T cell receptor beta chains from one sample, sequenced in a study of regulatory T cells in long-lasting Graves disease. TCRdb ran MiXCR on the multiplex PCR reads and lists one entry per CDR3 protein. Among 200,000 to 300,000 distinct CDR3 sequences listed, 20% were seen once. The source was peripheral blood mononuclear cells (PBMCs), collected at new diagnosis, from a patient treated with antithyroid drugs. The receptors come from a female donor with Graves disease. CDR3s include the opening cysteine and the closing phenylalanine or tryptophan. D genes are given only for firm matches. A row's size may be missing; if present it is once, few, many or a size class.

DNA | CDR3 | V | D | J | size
TGCGCCAGCAGCCAAGCCGACAGGCCTCCCTCCTACGAGCAGTACTTC | CASSQADRPPSYEQYF | TRBV4-1 | . | TRBJ2-7 | few
TGTGCCAGCAGCCCCATACGCTTAAGGGGGCCGGTGACAGATACGCAGTATTTT | CASSPIRLRGPVTDTQYF | TRBV3-1 | TRBD1 | TRBJ2-3 | few
TGTGCCAGCAGCTTAGAATGGACAGGGGGCGCATATACGCAGTATTTT | CASSLEWTGGAYTQYF | TRBV11-2 | TRBD1 | TRBJ2-3 | many
TGTGCCAGCAGTTCCTCGACCCCCCGCACAGATACGCAGTATTTT | CASSSSTPRTDTQYF | TRBV27 | . | TRBJ2-3 | .
TGTGCCAGCAGCCGAGCGGGGGCGCGAGGAAACACCATATATTTT | CASSRAGARGNTIYF | TRBV6-1 | . | TRBJ1-3 | .
TGTGCCAGCAGCTCAGCTTCGGGGACCGGGGAGCTGTTTTTT | CASSSASGTGELFF | TRBV7-2 | . | TRBJ2-2 | few
TGTGCCGTTACCGATGGGGCCAACGTCCTGACTTTC | CAVTDGANVLTF | TRBV10-3 | . | TRBJ2-6 | few
TGTGCCAGCAACCCGTGGTTTGCGGGGGGGCACAATGAGCAGTTCTTC | CASNPWFAGGHNEQFF | TRBV27 | TRBD2 | TRBJ2-1 | many
TGTGCCAGCAGTGAAGGGTTTCAGCCCCAGCATTTT | CASSEGFQPQHF | TRBV28 | . | TRBJ1-5 | many
TGTGCCAGCAGTACCCCTTTGACAGGGGGCGGGGAGACCCAGTACTTC | CASSTPLTGGGETQYF | TRBV6-1 | TRBD1 | TRBJ2-5 | .
TGTGCCACCAGTGATCCCGGGACCCTCAACCCCTACAATGAGCAGTTCTTC | CATSDPGTLNPYNEQFF | TRBV24-1 | . | TRBJ2-1 | many
TGTGCCAGCAGTTCCAGGGACGGATTCAATGAAAAACTGTTTTTT | CASSSRDGFNEKLFF | TRBV6-2/TRBV6-3 | . | TRBJ1-4 | few
TGTGCCAGCAGCCCCCACGGGAGAGGGTACGGGTCAGATACGCAGTATTTT | CASSPHGRGYGSDTQYF | TRBV9 | . | TRBJ2-3 | many
TGTGCCAGCAGTTGGCGAGGACAGCCCCAGCATTTT | CASSWRGQPQHF | TRBV28 | . | TRBJ1-5 | many
TGCAGTGCTAGGGGGCCGGGGATCGCAGATACGCAGTATTTT | CSARGPGIADTQYF | TRBV20-1 | . | TRBJ2-3 | once
TGCAGTGCTGCCCGACTCGGCGGGAGGGCCTACGAGCAGTACTTC | CSAARLGGRAYEQYF | TRBV20-1 | TRBD2 | TRBJ2-7 | many
TGTGCCAGCAGCCCCTTGGTACTAGCCAAAAACATTCAGTACTTC | CASSPLVLAKNIQYF | TRBV12-3/TRBV12-4 | . | TRBJ2-4 | many
TGTGCCAGCAGTGAAACCGGGGGGCAGACAGATACGCAGTATTTT | CASSETGGQTDTQYF | TRBV2 | . | TRBJ2-3 | .
TGTGCCGGAAAAACAGGGGAGGTGACTGAAGCTTTCTTT | CAGKTGEVTEAFF | TRBV28 | TRBD1 | TRBJ1-1 | many
TGCAGTGCTAGAGCTAATGAGGGGGGACTAGCGGACCAGCATGCGAAGACCCAGTACTTC | CSARANEGGLADQHAKTQYF | TRBV20-1 | TRBD2 | TRBJ2-5 | many
TGTGCCAGCAGCCGGACTCCTACTAGCGGGAGTTTGTCAGATACGCAGTATTTT | CASSRTPTSGSLSDTQYF | TRBV7-3 | TRBD2 | TRBJ2-3 | many
TGTGCCAGCAGTGTTGGGGCAGCCACCCACAATGAGCAGTTCTTC | CASSVGAATHNEQFF | TRBV6-1 | . | TRBJ2-1 | many
TGTGCCAGCAGCGACGACAGGGCCGGAGAAAAACTGTTTTTT | CASSDDRAGEKLFF | TRBV9 | TRBD1 | TRBJ1-4 | many
TGTGCCAGCAAGAGCGCTGGGGAGCTGTTTTTT | CASKSAGELFF | TRBV2 | . | TRBJ2-2 | many
TGTGCCAGCAGTTTAGGGCAGGGGGTCCCTCAGCCCCAGCATTTT | CASSLGQGVPQPQHF | TRBV28 | TRBD1 | TRBJ1-5 | once
TGCGCCAGCAGCCAAGAGGGGACGGCACCGAACACTGAAGCTTTCTTT | CASSQEGTAPNTEAFF | TRBV4-3 | . | TRBJ1-1 | few
TGTGCCAGCAGCCGACCGGGACAGTTAGGGACCCAGTACTTC | CASSRPGQLGTQYF | TRBV7-2 | TRBD1 | TRBJ2-5 | many
TGTGCCAGCAGCCTGACGGGACAGTCTAGAGAGACCCAGTACTTC | CASSLTGQSRETQYF | TRBV11-2 | TRBD1 | TRBJ2-5 | .
TGTGCCAGCTCACGACTAGCGGGAGCAGGTGAGCAGTTCTTC | CASSRLAGAGEQFF | TRBV18 | TRBD2 | TRBJ2-1 | many
TGTGCCATCAGTGCCGGGACAGGGGGCGAAAAACTGTTTTTT | CAISAGTGGEKLFF | TRBV10-3 | TRBD1 | TRBJ1-4 | .
TGTGCCAGCAGCCGGGTACAGGGCTGGACTAATGAAAAACTGTTTTTT | CASSRVQGWTNEKLFF | TRBV7-2 | . | TRBJ1-4 | few
TGTGCCAGCAGGTCTTCTGCAGGGTACATGTTAAGCGAGACCCAGTACTTC | CASRSSAGYMLSETQYF | TRBV11-2 | . | TRBJ2-5 | many
TGTGCCAGCAGCCCGGATAGGACAGGGTCCTACGAGCAGTACTTC | CASSPDRTGSYEQYF | TRBV7-2 | TRBD1 | TRBJ2-7 | .
TGTGCCACCAGCGGGGGGGACAGGGTTTCCGGGGAGCTGTTTTTT | CATSGGDRVSGELFF | TRBV24-1 | . | TRBJ2-2 | many
TGCAGCGCCGGGACAGGGAACACTGAAGCTTTCTTT | CSAGTGNTEAFF | TRBV29-1 | TRBD1 | TRBJ1-1 | many
TGTGCCAGCAACTTAGGAGCTAACTATGGCTACACCTTC | CASNLGANYGYTF | TRBV9 | . | TRBJ1-2 | many
TGTGCCAGCAGTTACTCTTGGGGGAACACTGAAGCTTTCTTT | CASSYSWGNTEAFF | TRBV6-5 | . | TRBJ1-1 | many
TGTGCCAGCAGCTTGGGACAGGGGAACGACTTGGGTCAGCCCCAGCATTTT | CASSLGQGNDLGQPQHF | TRBV5-5 | TRBD1 | TRBJ1-5 | many
TGTGCCAGCAGCCCCCCGGCCCAAGAGACCCAGTACTTC | CASSPPAQETQYF | TRBV11-2 | . | TRBJ2-5 | many
TGTGCCAGCAGTAAAACACCGAACACCGGGGAGCTGTTTTTT | CASSKTPNTGELFF | TRBV25-1 | . | TRBJ2-2 | .
TGTGCCAGCAGCTTAGGGGACGGGACTAAGTTGTTCTTC | CASSLGDGTKLFF | TRBV7-9 | TRBD2 | TRBJ2-1 | .
TGTGCCAGCAGCCCGGGACTTATGAATGAGCAGTTCTTC | CASSPGLMNEQFF | TRBV9 | . | TRBJ2-1 | many
TGTGCCAGCAGCCCAGGACTAGCGGGAGCGGGCAACAATGAGCAGTTCTTC | CASSPGLAGAGNNEQFF | TRBV2 | TRBD2 | TRBJ2-1 | .